This TCR beta chain was recovered during a study of response to subunit inactivated influenza vaccine. Study observations and caveats: With each seasonal influenza vaccination, the authors suggested, few new T cells are recruited.

Each CDR3 protein gets one entry after TCRdb re-called the RT-PCR reads with MiXCR. The table shows 450,000 to 550,000 distinct CDR3 sequences, with 25% occurring only once. The CDR3 runs 15 residues. The germline V gene has CDR1 SEHNR and CDR2 FQNEAQ (reference sequence). This clonotype was detected only a few times. Its antigen is undetermined. At one boundary the junction diverges from the germline segment, which might be a read error. The source material was CD4+ T cells sorted from PBMCs, sampled less than 6 days after vaccination. The TCR was taken from a man over 45 who received an inactivated influenza vaccine. The V gene is TRBV7-9, the J gene TRBJ2-5; 11 positions agree with TRBD2. The CDR3: CASSLAGGVVETQYF. CDR3 in DNA: TGTGCCAGCAGCCTAGCGGGGGGAGTTGTGGAGACCCAGTACTTC. Full variable domain (remainder filled in from reference TRBV7-9 and TRBJ2-5): DTGVSQNPRHKITKRGQNVTFRCDPISEHNRLYWYRQTLGQGPEFLTYFQNEAQLEKSRLLSDRFSAERPKGSFSTLEIQRTEQGDSAMYLCASSLAGGVVETQYFGPGTRLLVL.